Listed below are T cell receptor beta chains from one sample, sequenced in a study of cytomegalovirus exposure and HLA in healthy donors. This table comes from immunoSEQ multiplex PCR, and its TCRdb copy is limited to in-frame clones, with some not included. The sample holds more than 100,000 clones, over 60% seen once. Sequencing was carried out using PBMCs. These TCRs come from a woman between 40 and 50 years old in good health and CMV-seropositive. CDR3s include the opening cysteine and the closing phenylalanine or tryptophan. The order of the fields is V gene, J gene, clone size, D gene, CDR3 length, CDR3 DNA, CDR3 protein. D genes are given only for firm matches. For some rows the clone size is stated as once, few or many, or as a class when expanded; others skip it.

TRBV10-3	TRBJ2-2	NA	TRBD1	15	TGTGCCATCAGTAAGGACAGGGACGGCACCGGGGAGCTGTTTTTT	CAISKDRDGTGELFF
TRBV6-6	TRBJ2-1	once	TRBD2	16	TGTGCCAGCAGTCGTACTACTAGCGGGGGGTCCAATGAGCAGTTCTTC	CASSRTTSGGSNEQFF
TRBV4-3	TRBJ2-1	NA	NA	15	TGCGCCAGCAGCCAAGAGACAGTCTCCTACAATGAGCAGTTCTTC	CASSQETVSYNEQFF
TRBV5-6	TRBJ2-5	NA	NA	13	TGTGCCAGCAGCCTGGTCAGCCAAGAGACCCAGTACTTC	CASSLVSQETQYF
TRBV10-3	TRBJ1-1	NA	NA	13	TGTGCCATCAGTGAGTCCCAGGGTACCGAAGCTTTCTTT	CAISESQGTEAFF
TRBV27	TRBJ1-2	few	NA	13	TGTGCCAGCAGTTTACGGGTGAACTATGGCTACACCTTC	CASSLRVNYGYTF
TRBV5-1	TRBJ2-2	once	TRBD1	16	TGCGCCAGCAGCGCTACCGGGACAGGGCATACCGGGGAGCTGTTTTTT	CASSATGTGHTGELFF
TRBV6-1	TRBJ1-3	NA	NA	11	TGTGCCAGCAGACTCAGGACAGTGGCTCACTTT	CASRLRTVAHF
TRBV7-9	TRBJ1-2	NA	NA	13	TGTGCCAGCAGCTCTACAGAGGGTGGTGGCTACACCTTC	CASSSTEGGGYTF
TRBV7-2	TRBJ2-1	NA	NA	13	TGTGCCAGCAGCTTAGCGGCGGTCTCAGCCCAGTTCTTC	CASSLAAVSAQFF
TRBV27	TRBJ2-7	few	NA	15	TGTGCCAGCAGTTGGGGCCTAAGGAGCTCCTACGAGCAGTACTTC	CASSWGLRSSYEQYF
TRBV6-1	TRBJ2-2	NA	TRBD1	15	TGTGCCAGCAGTGAACCCGGCAGGGGGATCGGGGAGCTGTTTTTT	CASSEPGRGIGELFF
TRBV4-3	TRBJ2-1	NA	TRBD1	14	TGCGCCAGCAGCCTACGACAGGGTGAGGATGAGCAGTTCTTC	CASSLRQGEDEQFF
TRBV5-1	TRBJ2-7	few	TRBD1	13	TGCGCCAGCAGCCCGGGACAGGGGGTCGAGCAGTACTTC	CASSPGQGVEQYF
TRBV10-3	TRBJ1-2	NA	NA	13	TGTGCCATCAGCCCACAATCTAACTATGGCTACACCTTC	CAISPQSNYGYTF
TRBV19	TRBJ1-2	once	TRBD1	13	TGTGCCAGTAGTCCCGGACAGGGGGCTGGCTACACCTTC	CASSPGQGAGYTF
TRBV19	TRBJ1-1	NA	TRBD1	16	TGTGCCAGTAGTCCGCGGACAGGGACGGGGAACACTGAAGCTTTCTTT	CASSPRTGTGNTEAFF
TRBV7-7	TRBJ2-1	NA	TRBD1	14	TGTGCTAGCAGCTTGGACAGGGGCTACAATGAGCAGTTCTTC	CASSLDRGYNEQFF
TRBV10-3	TRBJ2-3	NA	TRBD2	15	TGTGCCATCAGGGGCGGACTAGCGGTAGACGATACGCAGTATTTT	CAIRGGLAVDDTQYF
TRBV29-1	TRBJ1-1	NA	NA	14	TGCAGCGTTGAAATGGCAGGGCTTAACACTGAAGCTTTCTTT	CSVEMAGLNTEAFF
TRBV7-2	TRBJ1-5	NA	NA	13	TGTGCCAGCAGCTTAGTAGAAAATCAGCCCCAGCATTTT	CASSLVENQPQHF
TRBV6-6	TRBJ2-3	NA	TRBD1	15	TGTGCCAGCAGTTACCAGGGGGCAGGATCAGATACGCAGTATTTT	CASSYQGAGSDTQYF